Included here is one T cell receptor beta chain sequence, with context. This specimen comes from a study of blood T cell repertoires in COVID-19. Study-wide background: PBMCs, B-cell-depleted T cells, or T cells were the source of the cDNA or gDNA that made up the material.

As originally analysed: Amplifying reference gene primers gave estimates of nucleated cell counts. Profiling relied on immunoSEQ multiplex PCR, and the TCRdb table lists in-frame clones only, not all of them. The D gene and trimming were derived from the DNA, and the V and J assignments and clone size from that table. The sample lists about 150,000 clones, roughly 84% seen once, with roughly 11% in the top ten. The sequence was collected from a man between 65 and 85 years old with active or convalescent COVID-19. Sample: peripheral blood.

The CDR3 sequence is CASSRDSSYNSPLHF. CDR3 DNA sequence: TGTGCCAGCAGCCGGGACAGCTCCTATAATTCACCCCTCCACTTT. The V call is TRBV5-8, the J call TRBJ1-6; 7 nucleotides match TRBD1. Germline V gives CDR1 SGHTS, CDR2 YDEGEE. The trim removed 4 bases at V and 0 bases at J, leaving 1 base unmatched. The CDR3 is 15 amino acids.